The text below deals with one TCR beta chain. Its specificity is not known. This record comes from a study of CD8 T cells in Susac syndrome. Study-wide points: Acknowledgment was made by the study that its TCR sequencing and HLA analysis involved a relatively small number of individuals.

Sequencing of TCR beta was performed on blood CD8+ T cells and on blood CD4+ T cells. TEMRA cells underwent FACS enrichment and CD8+ and CD4+ T cells underwent negative isolation. Random hexamers were used to reverse transcribe the RNA input (about 0.45 to 1 ug). immunoSEQ multiplex PCR amplified TCR beta CDR3 across 54 Vbeta, 13 Jbeta. TCRdb re-called the immunoSEQ multiplex PCR reads through MiXCR, storing one row per CDR3 protein. The sample yields hundreds of thousands of distinct CDR3 sequences, just under 95% seen once. CDR3 length: 14 residues. V lost 4 bases, J lost 1 base, and 11 bases lay in between. In germline, CDR1 is SGHRS, CDR2 YFSETQ.

Sequencing input: CD4+ T cells from PBMCs. The origin of this receptor is a human donor with multiple sclerosis. This chain links TRBV5-1 with TRBJ1-1; maybe TRBD1 (5 bases). CDR3 in DNA: TGCGCCAGCAGCCCGGGACCTCAGAACACTGAAGCTTTCTTT. Translated: CASSPGPQNTEAFF.